Following are 9 T cell receptor beta chains from one sample sequenced in a study of blood T cell repertoires in COVID-19. Method: immunoSEQ multiplex PCR; TCRdb's copy keeps in-frame clones and lacks some. The sample shows 75,000 to 100,000 clones, more than 75% of them seen only once. The specimen sequenced was peripheral blood. All receptors come from a human donor in a cohort sampled during active COVID-19.

The rearrangement uses TRBV21-1 and TRBJ2-7; the table's D call, TRBD2, has no DNA check behind it. TRBV21-1 is a known pseudogene. This CDR3 is built from 20 residues. The DNA of the CDR3 is TGTGCCAGCAGCAAGGAGTATCAGGCTAGCGGGAGGATAGAAGCCTACGAGCAGTACTTC. It is translated as CASSKEYQASGRIEAYEQYF.

This chain links TRBV4-2 with TRBJ2-1, with 9 bases matching TRBD2. The CDR3 sequence is 17 residues long. Germline trimming cut 0 bases from V and 0 bases from J; bases unmatched to any gene: 3. The germline gives CDR1 LGHNA, CDR2 YNFKEQ. CDR3 in amino acids: CASSQEVSGSSYNEQFF. As DNA, the CDR3 is TGTGCCAGCAGCCAAGAAGTTAGCGGGAGCTCCTACAATGAGCAGTTCTTC.

The rearrangement uses TRBV9 and TRBJ1-6, with 7 bases that match TRBD1. CDR3 length: 15 amino acids. Losses at the gene ends were 3 bases for V and 6 bases for J; bases not matched to a gene: 6. The germline V gene encodes CDR1 SGDLS and CDR2 YYNGEE. The CDR3 spells CASSDDRVSNSPLHF. The CDR3 DNA reads TGTGCCAGCAGCGACGACAGGGTTTCTAATTCACCCCTCCACTTT.

J is TRBJ2-3 and V is TRBV7-6; 7 nucleotides match TRBD2. V lost 3 bases and J lost 4; bases outside the gene matches: 7. The CDR3 runs to 15 residues. Germline loops: CDR1 SGHVS, CDR2 FNYEAQ. The CDR3 reads CASSFAGVVSDTQYF. The CDR3 DNA is TGTGCCAGCAGCTTCGCGGGAGTGGTCTCAGATACGCAGTATTTT.

The V gene is TRBV5-1, the J gene TRBJ2-1; 10 bases line up with TRBD2. This CDR3 contains 15 residues. Trimming took 4 bases from V and 5 from J; bases not matched to a gene: 6. The germline CDR1 and CDR2 sequences are SGHRS and YFSETQ. CDR3 region: CASSQREGGNNEQFF. CDR3 coding DNA: TGCGCCAGCAGCCAGCGGGAGGGGGGAAACAATGAGCAGTTCTTC.

The chain links TRBV19 to TRBJ2-7; D not certain. The length of the CDR3 is 16 residues. Per germline, CDR1 LNHDA and CDR2 SQIVND (reference sequence). Trimming took 6 bases from V and 0 from J, leaving 18 bases between them. This CDR3 is CASSAPAGPSSYEQYF. The CDR3 DNA sequence: TGTGCCAGTAGCGCCCCCGCTGGCCCAAGCTCCTACGAGCAGTACTTC.

The V and J genes are TRBV3-1 (or the pseudogene TRBV3-2) and TRBJ1-2; no clear D gene. The germline gives CDR1 LGHDT, CDR2 YNNKEL (reference sequence). The CDR3 is 12 amino acids. V lost 1 base, J lost 8 bases, and 8 bases lay in between. The CDR3, as DNA: TGTGCCAGCAGCCAAGCCAAACTCGGCTACACCTTC. It translates to CASSQAKLGYTF.

This chain links TRBV10-1 with TRBJ1-4, with D tentatively TRBD1 (5 bases). V was shortened by 0 bases and J by 8 bases, with 16 bases between the two germline ends. Germline V gene data show CDR1 as WNHNN and CDR2 as SYGVQD (reference sequence). The CDR3 extends over 16 amino acids. Here the CDR3 DNA reads TGCGCCAGCAGTGAGTCTGACGGGGGAATAGAAGAAAAACTGTTTTTT. As protein: CASSESDGGIEEKLFF.

This sequence joins TRBV27 and TRBJ2-1; maybe TRBD2 (5 bases). Trimming took 9 bases from V and 8 from J, leaving 17 bases between them. The CDR3 contains 13 residues. The V gene's germline CDR1 is MNHEY and CDR2 SMNVEV (reference sequence). The CDR3 nucleotides read TGTGCCAGTATGGGCCTAGCCAGTTATGAGCAGTTCTTC. Translation gives CASMGLASYEQFF.